This T cell receptor (beta chain) was documented in a study of CD8 T cells in Susac syndrome. General study points: As acknowledged by the study, its TCR sequencing and HLA analysis included a relatively small number of individuals. The CD4+ T cell repertoires from Susac syndrome exhibited no clonal expansion.

RNA, at about 0.45 to 1 ug, was reverse transcribed with random hexamers. The TCR beta CDR3 was amplified by immunoSEQ multiplex PCR across 54 Vbeta, 13 Jbeta. Via MiXCR, TCRdb re-called the immunoSEQ multiplex PCR reads, giving one row per CDR3 protein. The data show around 190,000 distinct CDR3 sequences, with 90% to 95% seen just once and 0.12% held by the top ten. In its sample, this clonotype was seen once. What it binds is not known. The CDR3 contains 15 residues. V was pared by 5 bases and J by 4 bases, with 20 bases between. CDR1 is DFQATT and CDR2 is SNEGSKA in the germline V gene (reference sequence).

This chain connects TRBV20-1 to TRBJ1-1; D is possibly TRBD1 (6 bases). This receptor was obtained from a human donor with Susac syndrome. The sequenced sample consisted of CD4+ T cells from PBMCs. This chain's CDR3 is CSAFYAGAVSTEAFF. The CDR3 coding sequence is TGCAGTGCTTTTTATGCGGGGGCGGTGAGCACTGAAGCTTTCTTT.